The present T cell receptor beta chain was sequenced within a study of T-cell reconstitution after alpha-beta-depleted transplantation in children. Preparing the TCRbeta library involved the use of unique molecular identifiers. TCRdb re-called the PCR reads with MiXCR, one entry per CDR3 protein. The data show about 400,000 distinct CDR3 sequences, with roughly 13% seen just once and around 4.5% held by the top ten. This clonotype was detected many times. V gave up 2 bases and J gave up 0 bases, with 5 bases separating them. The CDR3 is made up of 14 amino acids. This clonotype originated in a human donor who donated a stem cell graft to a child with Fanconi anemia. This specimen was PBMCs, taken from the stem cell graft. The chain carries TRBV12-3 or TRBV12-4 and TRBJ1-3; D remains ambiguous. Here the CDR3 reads CASSLRNSGNTIYF. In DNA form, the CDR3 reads TGTGCCAGCAGTTTACGAAACTCTGGAAACACCATATATTTT.